These 32 T cell receptor beta chains originate from one sample sequenced in a study of blood T cell repertoires in COVID-19. Produced via immunoSEQ multiplex PCR; TCRdb's table is partial and in-frame only. The data show some 89,000 clones, roughly 80% seen once. The sequenced material came from peripheral blood. The receptors were gathered from a man between 60 and 75 years old with acute or convalescent COVID-19.

This clone was detected a few times. Other DNA sequences in the same sample also yield this CDR3. The chain is built from TRBV7-2 and TRBJ2-7; D is perhaps TRBD1 (5 bases). The V end lost 0 bases, the J end lost 4 bases, and 7 bases lay between the germline ends. Looked up from germline, CDR1 is SGHTA and CDR2 is FQGNSA. This CDR3 is built from 13 residues. DNA for the CDR3: TGTGCCAGCAGCTTAGCAGACAGTTACGAGCAGTACTTC. Translating gives CASSLADSYEQYF.

The chain has TRBV3-1 (or the pseudogene TRBV3-2) and TRBJ2-3; tentatively, D is TRBD1 (5 bases). V was cut by 4 bases and J by 2 bases, with 16 bases left in between. Germline assignment: CDR1 LGHDT and CDR2 YNNKEL (reference sequence). This CDR3 is built from 16 residues. DNA of the CDR3: TGTGCCAGCAGCCGACCGACGACAGCAAACACAGATACGCAGTATTTT. Translation gives CASSRPTTANTDTQYF.

This chain connects TRBV14 to TRBJ1-1; no clear D gene. Germline assignment: CDR1 SGHDN and CDR2 FVKESK. V lost 1 base to trimming and J lost 2 bases, with 11 bases between them. The CDR3 has 15 residues. CDR3 amino acids: CASSQVWPGNTEAFF. The CDR3 region has the DNA TGTGCCAGCAGCCAAGTGTGGCCAGGAAACACTGAAGCTTTCTTT.

V and J are TRBV11-2 and TRBJ2-1, with 10 bases that match TRBD2. This CDR3 is 17 amino acids long. Germline CDR1 and CDR2: SGHAT and FQNNGV. V shed 5 bases, J shed 7 bases, and the junction held 14 bases outside the gene matches. CDR3 nucleotide sequence: TGTGCCAGCAGCCTCCGACGCTTAGCGGGAGGATTGAATGAGCAGTTCTTC. This translates into CASSLRRLAGGLNEQFF. The variable domain in full, with the rest retrieved from reference TRBV11-2 and TRBJ2-1, is EAGVAQSPRYKIIEKRQSVAFWCNPISGHATLYWYQQILGQGPKLLIQFQNNGVVDDSQLPKDRFSAERLKGVDSTLKIQPAKLEDSAVYLCASSLRRLAGGLNEQFFGPGTRLTVL.

In nucleotides, the CDR3 is TGTGCCAGCAGCTCCCCGGACAGGGGTTTACGCGAGCAGTACTTC. Amino acid sequence: CASSSPDRGLREQYF. The J gene is TRBJ2-7, the V gene TRBV11-1, with 9 nucleotides matching TRBD1. CDR1 is SGHAT and CDR2 is FQDESV in the germline V gene (reference sequence). After removal of 4 bases from V and 6 bases from J, the junction contained 10 bases not matched to a gene. The CDR3 is 15 amino acids.

The rearrangement uses TRBV4-3 and TRBJ2-7, with 7 bases aligning to TRBD2. The CDR3 spans 15 residues. Germline CDR1 reads LGHNA; CDR2 reads YSLEER. J was trimmed by 4 bases and V by 2 bases; bases with no gene match: 8. The CDR3 here is CASSQSVAGGYEQYF. CDR3 nucleotides: TGCGCCAGCAGCCAATCGGTAGCGGGTGGGTACGAGCAGTACTTC.

This chain uses TRBV21-1 with TRBJ2-5; TRBD1 was called by the table and not checked on the DNA. TRBV21-1 is a pseudogene. CDR3 length: 13 amino acids. The CDR3 loop is CASSGRQGETQYF. The CDR3 bases are TGTGCCAGCAGCGGCCGACAGGGGGAGACCCAGTACTTC.

Here the CDR3 reads CASSPGYEQYF. DNA of the CDR3: TGTGCCAGCAGTCCGGGGTACGAGCAGTACTTC. The chain carries TRBV2 and TRBJ2-7, with D possibly matching TRBD2 (5 bases). The germline V gene has CDR1 SNHLY and CDR2 FYNNEI. Between the trimmed V and J ends, which lost 5 bases and 4 bases, there was a span of 6 bases. CDR3 size: 11 residues.

This clone was counted only a few times. CDR3 region: CATGVGTGGRETQYF. The CDR3 coding sequence is TGTGCCACCGGGGTCGGGACAGGGGGCCGGGAGACCCAGTACTTC. The rearrangement links TRBV24-1 to TRBJ2-5, with 12 bases matching TRBD1. Germline lookup yields CDR1 KGHDR and CDR2 SFDVKD. The CDR3 runs 15 residues. Trimming at V came to 9 bases and at J to 5 bases, leaving 9 bases not matched to a gene.

V usage is TRBV6-1 and J usage is TRBJ1-1; 9 nucleotides agree with TRBD1. CDR3 size: 13 residues. Germline V CDR1 and CDR2: MNHNS, SASEGT. The ends lost 2 bases at V and 11 bases at J; junction bases unmatched: 6. This CDR3 reads CASSEYTGGTAFF. The CDR3 nucleotides read TGTGCCAGCAGTGAATATACAGGGGGCACGGCTTTCTTT.

The chain links TRBV6-5 to TRBJ1-5, with 8 positions matching TRBD1. Germline V gives CDR1 MNHEY, CDR2 SVGAGI. The ends lost 7 bases at V and 6 bases at J; junction bases unmatched: 11. The length of the CDR3 is 15 residues. CDR3 coding DNA: TGTGCCAGCAACCCGTTGGACAGGGTTCTTCAGCCCCAGCATTTT. As protein: CASNPLDRVLQPQHF.

J is TRBJ2-5 and V is TRBV11-3, with D hard to call. Germline CDR1 is SGHNT and CDR2 is YENEEA. The CDR3 consists of 11 residues. The ends were cut back, 5 bases at V and 5 bases at J, with 6 bases in the middle. The CDR3 sequence is CASSNSETQYF. The CDR3 coding sequence is TGTGCCAGCAGCAACAGCGAGACCCAGTACTTC.

The CDR3 loop reads CASSYSPIGDTQYF. CDR3 coding DNA: TGTGCCAGCAGTTACTCACCCATCGGGGATACGCAGTATTTT. The chain uses TRBV6-2 or TRBV6-3 and TRBJ2-3; D unclear. Germline CDR1 and CDR2: MNHEY and SVGEGT. This CDR3 is 14 amino acids long. Trimming removed 0 bases from V and 6 bases from J, with 10 bases in between.

Here the CDR3 DNA reads TGCGCCAGCAGCCCAGCAGGAGGGCGGGGGACCGGGGAGCTGTTTTTT. Translating it yields CASSPAGGRGTGELFF. The gene calls are TRBV5-1 and TRBJ2-2, with 7 bases lining up with TRBD2. Germline CDR1 reads SGHRS; CDR2 reads YFSETQ. The V segment lost 4 bases and the J segment 5 bases; nucleotides outside the gene matches: 11. CDR3 length: 16 amino acids.

V and J are TRBV28 and TRBJ2-3; D gene ambiguous. Germline assignment: CDR1 MDHEN and CDR2 SYDVKM. The length of the CDR3 is 12 residues. Trimming removed 2 bases from V and 8 bases from J, with 8 bases in between. The CDR3 sequence is CASSLLRGTQYF. In DNA, the CDR3 is TGTGCCAGCAGTTTACTTCGCGGTACGCAGTATTTT.

The chain has TRBV28 and TRBJ2-7; D is perhaps TRBD2 (6 bases). This CDR3 comprises 15 residues. The V end lost 7 bases, the J end lost 4 bases, and 20 bases lay between the germline ends. Germline-derived CDR1 and CDR2 are MDHEN and SYDVKM. CDR3 DNA: TGTGCCAGCAACGGCGGAGGGCAGGGAATTTACGAGCAGTACTTC. It codes for CASNGGGQGIYEQYF.

The genes are TRBV28 and TRBJ1-6; 7 bases align to TRBD1. The CDR3 is made up of 12 amino acids. J lost 10 bases, V lost 5 bases, and 2 bases had no gene match. From germline, CDR1 is MDHEN and CDR2 SYDVKM. Here the CDR3 reads CASSQGDSPLHF. The CDR3 DNA follows: TGTGCCAGCAGTCAGGGGGACTCACCCCTCCACTTT.

This clone was observed once. The V and J genes are TRBV7-6 and TRBJ2-5; 9 nucleotides align to TRBD2. CDR3 length: 17 amino acids. Germline lookup yields CDR1 SGHVS and CDR2 FNYEAQ. The V segment lost 2 bases and the J segment 0 bases; nucleotides outside the gene matches: 7. This CDR3 reads CASSLSTASGNQETQYF. The CDR3, as DNA: TGTGCCAGCAGCTTAAGTACGGCTAGCGGGAACCAAGAGACCCAGTACTTC.

The chain joins TRBV15 to TRBJ2-7, with TRBD2 matching 9 bases. The CDR3 covers 16 residues. Germline CDR1 is LNHNV and CDR2 is YYDKDF (reference sequence). Trimming cost V 5 bases and J 3 bases; bases outside gene matches: 11. The CDR3 DNA is TGTGCCACCAGCCAGGGATTTAGCGGGAGTCTCTACGAGCAGTACTTC. This encodes CATSQGFSGSLYEQYF.

The gene calls are TRBV6-5 and TRBJ2-1; 8 nucleotides align to TRBD1. V gave up 8 bases and J gave up 5 bases; unmatched junction bases: 5. Germline lookup yields CDR1 MNHEY and CDR2 SVGAGI. CDR3 length: 13 residues. CDR3 loop: CASLRGLDNEQFF. Written as DNA, the CDR3 is TGTGCCAGCCTCAGGGGGCTAGACAATGAGCAGTTCTTC.

This clone was counted a few times. The chain links TRBV6-1 to TRBJ1-1; D remains ambiguous. The CDR3 sequence is 15 residues long. Germline assignment: CDR1 MNHNS and CDR2 SASEGT. Trimming shortened V by 2 bases and J by 1 base, and 11 bases separated the two germline ends. CDR3 region: CASSEIRGPNTEAFF. CDR3 bases: TGTGCCAGCAGTGAAATCCGGGGTCCGAACACTGAAGCTTTCTTT.

The chain carries TRBV5-1 and TRBJ2-7, with TRBD1 matching over 8 bases. After removal of 4 bases from V and 3 bases from J, the junction contained 15 bases not matched to a gene. The V gene's germline CDR1 is SGHRS and CDR2 YFSETQ. The CDR3 has 17 amino acids. In nucleotides, the CDR3 is TGCGCCAGCAGCCGAAATCTCAGGGGGCGCGGAGGCTACGAGCAGTACTTC. It encodes CASSRNLRGRGGYEQYF.

V gene TRBV4-2 combines with J gene TRBJ1-1; the D gene is possibly TRBD1 (5 bases). CDR3 length: 12 residues. The V gene lost 0 bases and the J gene lost 13 bases, with 12 bases spanning the gap. CDR1 LGHNA and CDR2 YNFKEQ come from the germline V gene. CDR3 in amino acids: CASSQEAGLGFF. CDR3 nucleotides: TGTGCCAGCAGCCAAGAGGCGGGGCTTGGTTTCTTT.

This clone was seen just once. The chain couples TRBV5-1 to TRBJ2-2; D is possibly TRBD1 (6 bases). The CDR3 runs 15 residues. With 1 base removed from V and 7 bases from J, the gap between germline ends came to 14 bases. The germline V gene has CDR1 SGHRS and CDR2 YFSETQ. The CDR3 nucleotides read TGCGCCAGCAGCTTGACAGGGCTCTTTGTCGGGGAGCTGTTTTTT. Translated: CASSLTGLFVGELFF.

The rearrangement uses TRBV2 and TRBJ2-3; D possibly corresponds to TRBD1 (5 bases). This CDR3 has 14 residues. Germline-derived CDR1 and CDR2 are SNHLY and FYNNEI. Trimming cost V 3 bases and J 4 bases, with 11 bases left between them. The CDR3 region is CASSETALSDTQYF. CDR3 coding DNA: TGTGCCAGCAGTGAGACAGCCCTATCAGATACGCAGTATTTT.

V is TRBV18 and J is TRBJ2-3; 7 bases match TRBD2. The V and J ends lost 3 bases and 2 bases, in that order; junction bases with no gene match: 2. The CDR3 covers 14 residues. Germline V gene lookup returns CDR1 KGHSH and CDR2 LQKENI. CDR3 residues: CASSPAGVTDTQYF. The CDR3 DNA follows: TGTGCCAGCTCACCTGCGGGAGTCACAGATACGCAGTATTTT.

The chain has TRBV10-2 and TRBJ1-5, with TRBD1 as a possible D gene (6 bases). Per the germline V gene, CDR1 is WSHSY and CDR2 is SAAADI. This CDR3 is built from 16 residues. V dropped 6 bases and J dropped 0 bases, with 15 bases sitting between them. CDR3 residues: CASRSDSKGSNQPQHF. The DNA of the CDR3 is TGCGCCAGCAGGTCGGACAGTAAAGGTAGCAATCAGCCCCAGCATTTT.

The J gene is TRBJ2-3, the V gene TRBV6-5, with D possibly matching TRBD2 (7 bases). There are 14 residues in the CDR3. From germline, CDR1 is MNHEY and CDR2 SVGAGI. V gave up 4 bases and J gave up 5 bases, with 13 bases separating them. The CDR3, as DNA: TGTGCCAGCAGTTCCGCGGGGGCACAAGATACGCAGTATTTT. Its protein product is CASSSAGAQDTQYF.

The genes are TRBV3-1 (or the pseudogene TRBV3-2) and TRBJ1-6, with D unresolved. V lost 1 base to trimming and J lost 0 bases, with 10 bases between them. CDR1 LGHDT and CDR2 YNNKEL come from the germline V gene (reference sequence). The CDR3 contains 17 residues. The CDR3 is CASSQVAFSSYNSPLHF. DNA for the CDR3: TGTGCCAGCAGCCAAGTCGCCTTTAGCTCCTATAATTCACCCCTCCACTTT.

V and J are TRBV18 and TRBJ1-1, with TRBD1 identical over 8 bases. Germline CDR1 and CDR2: KGHSH and LQKENI. The CDR3 is made up of 14 amino acids. V dropped 4 bases and J dropped 7; count of bases not matched to a gene: 8. CDR3 in amino acids: CASSLRGPGVEAFF. CDR3 in DNA: TGTGCCAGCTCACTCAGGGGGCCGGGAGTTGAAGCTTTCTTT.

This chain uses TRBV6-5 with TRBJ1-4; 7 positions match TRBD1. This CDR3 is 15 amino acids long. J lost 3 bases, V lost 6 bases, and 7 bases had no gene match. The germline CDR1 and CDR2 sequences are MNHEY and SVGAGI. The CDR3 DNA reads as TGTGCCAGCAGCGAGAGGGGGACAGCTAATGAAAAACTGTTTTTT. Translated: CASSERGTANEKLFF.

V and J are TRBV4-3 and TRBJ1-1; 7 bases map to TRBD1. The CDR3 is 14 residues long. The germline gives CDR1 LGHNA, CDR2 YSLEER. Trimming at V came to 4 bases and at J to 5 bases, leaving 7 bases not matched to a gene. The DNA for the CDR3 is TGCGCCAGCAGCCTGGTGACAGGGCGGACTGAAGCTTTCTTT. Its translation is CASSLVTGRTEAFF.